The 6 T cell receptor beta chains reported below all come from one sample, sequenced in a study of blood T cell repertoires in COVID-19. Here immunoSEQ multiplex PCR was the method, and the copy in TCRdb shows in-frame clones only, minus some. Here the sample spans about 310,000 clones, around 90% being singletons. Material for sequencing was peripheral blood. All receptors come from a man in his 70s with acute or convalescent COVID-19.

The sample holds a few counts of this clone. The chain couples TRBV5-5 to TRBJ2-7; 11 bases agree with TRBD2. This CDR3 spans 15 amino acids. Germline trimming cut 4 bases from V and 6 bases from J; bases unmatched to any gene: 9. The germline V gene encodes CDR1 SGHKS and CDR2 YYEKEE (reference sequence). The CDR3 nucleotides are TGTGCCAGCAGCGCGATAGCGGGGGGGCCTGGCGAGCAGTACTTC. This sequence encodes CASSAIAGGPGEQYF.

The CDR3 spells CASSLRGRRAERPYEQYF. The CDR3 DNA is TGTGCCAGCAGTTTAAGGGGACGGAGGGCCGAGCGGCCCTACGAGCAGTACTTC. The chain has TRBV28 and TRBJ2-7; D might be TRBD2 (6 bases). V lost 2 bases to trimming and J lost 2 bases, with 22 bases between them. Germline CDR1 reads MDHEN; CDR2 reads SYDVKM. This CDR3 contains 18 residues.

A single count supports this clone. This chain connects TRBV27 to TRBJ2-5; TRBD2 aligns across 14 bases. CDR3 length equals 17 residues. The trim removed 5 bases at V and 4 bases at J, leaving 9 bases unmatched. Germline CDR1 reads MNHEY; CDR2 reads SMNVEV (reference sequence). The CDR3 loop reads CASSRSPGLAGAETQYF. The CDR3, as DNA: TGTGCCAGCAGTCGATCACCGGGACTAGCGGGGGCAGAGACCCAGTACTTC.

The chain carries TRBV4-3 and TRBJ1-4; TRBD1 matches 11 bases. V dropped 4 bases and J dropped 10; count of bases not matched to a gene: 8. The CDR3 sequence is 15 residues long. Germline V gene sequence: CDR1 LGHNA, CDR2 YSLEER. The CDR3 DNA reads as TGCGCCAGCAGCCCGAAGGACAGGGGGCAGGGAAAACTGTTTTTT. It translates to CASSPKDRGQGKLFF.

The rearrangement uses TRBV24-1 and TRBJ2-5; TRBD2 aligns across 8 bases. This CDR3 has 17 residues. Germline V lookup: CDR1 KGHDR, CDR2 SFDVKD. Losses at the gene ends were 4 bases for V and 2 bases for J; bases not matched to a gene: 11. Here the CDR3 reads CATSDPEGSGIQETQYF. The CDR3, as DNA: TGTGCCACCAGTGACCCCGAGGGTAGCGGGATTCAAGAGACCCAGTACTTC.

J is TRBJ2-2 and V is TRBV28, with D perhaps TRBD1 (6 bases). The CDR3 covers 17 residues. V was shortened by 3 bases and J by 0 bases, with 14 bases between the two germline ends. Germline V CDR1 and CDR2: MDHEN, SYDVKM. The CDR3 region is CASSFNSRGANTGELFF. CDR3 sequence (DNA): TGTGCCAGCAGTTTTAATTCCAGGGGCGCGAACACCGGGGAGCTGTTTTTT.